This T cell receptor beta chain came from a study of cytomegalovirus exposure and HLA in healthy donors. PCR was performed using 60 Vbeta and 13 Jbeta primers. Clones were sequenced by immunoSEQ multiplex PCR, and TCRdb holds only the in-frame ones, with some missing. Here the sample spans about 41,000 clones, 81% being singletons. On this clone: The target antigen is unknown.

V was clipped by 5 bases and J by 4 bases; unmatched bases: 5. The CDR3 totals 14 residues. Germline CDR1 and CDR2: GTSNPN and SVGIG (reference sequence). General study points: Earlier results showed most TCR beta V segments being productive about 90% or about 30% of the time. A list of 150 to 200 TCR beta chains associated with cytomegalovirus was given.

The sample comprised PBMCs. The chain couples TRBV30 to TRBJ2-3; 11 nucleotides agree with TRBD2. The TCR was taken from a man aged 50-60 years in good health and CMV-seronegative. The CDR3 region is CAWGKGLAADTQYF. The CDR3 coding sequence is TGTGCCTGGGGAAAGGGACTAGCGGCAGATACGCAGTATTTT. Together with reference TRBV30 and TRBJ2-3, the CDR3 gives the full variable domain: SQTIHQWPATLVQPVGSPLSLECTVEGTSNPNLYWYRQAAGRGLQLLFYSVGIGQISSEVPQNLSASRPQDRQFILSSKKLLLSDSGFYLCAWGKGLAADTQYFGPGTRLTVL.